Each of the 15 T cell receptor beta chains below was sequenced from the same sample in a study of T-cell memory formation after mild COVID-19. TCRdb redid the calling of the 5' RACE reads with MiXCR, one entry per CDR3 protein. The data show roughly 600,000 distinct CDR3 sequences, with 15% to 20% seen just once and 12% held by the top ten. Sample: PBMCs or a T cell subset sorted from them (not recorded which). The receptor set was obtained from an adult woman who had mild COVID-19 (a few samples of this study predate the infection). Cell type and time point are not known.

The chain has TRBV30 and TRBJ1-2; D uncertain. The germline gives CDR1 GTSNPN, CDR2 SVGIG (reference sequence). Trimming cost V 4 bases and J 5 bases, with 8 bases left between them. The CDR3 contains 11 residues. The CDR3 sequence is CAWTTTYGYTF. Here the CDR3 DNA reads TGTGCCTGGACAACGACTTATGGCTACACCTTC.

A few counts support this clonotype. The chain joins TRBV20-1 to TRBJ2-1, with 12 bases lining up with TRBD2. The V gene end was trimmed by 0 bases and the J gene end by 5 bases; junction bases not matched to a gene: 2. The CDR3 spans 15 residues. CDR1 is DFQATT, CDR2 SNEGSKA, per germline (reference sequence). CDR3 loop: CSARELAGGHNEQFF. CDR3 sequence (DNA): TGCAGTGCTAGAGAACTAGCGGGAGGACACAATGAGCAGTTCTTC.

This clonotype was counted between two and nine times. V usage is TRBV5-5 and J usage is TRBJ1-1; D gene ambiguous. Germline V lookup: CDR1 SGHKS, CDR2 YYEKEE (reference sequence). This CDR3 has 11 amino acids. The V end was cut by 4 bases, the J end by 3 bases, with 4 bases between. This CDR3 is CASSHYTEAFF. The CDR3 DNA reads TGTGCCAGCAGCCACTACACTGAAGCTTTCTTT.

This sequence joins TRBV27 and TRBJ1-5, with unresolved D. From germline, CDR1 is MNHEY and CDR2 SMNVEV (reference sequence). The CDR3 totals 15 residues. V lost 4 bases, J lost 0 bases, and 10 bases lay in between. This CDR3 is CASSYDANSNQPQHF. The CDR3, as DNA: TGTGCCAGCAGTTATGATGCGAATAGCAATCAGCCCCAGCATTTT.

This clonotype was observed a handful of times. The chain couples TRBV5-1 to TRBJ2-2; 11 bases line up with TRBD2. J gave up 4 bases and V 1 base, and 0 bases lay outside the gene matches. Per germline, CDR1 SGHRS and CDR2 YFSETQ. The length of the CDR3 is 15 residues. The CDR3 nucleotides are TGCGCCAGCAGCTTGACTAGCGGGGGCACCGGGGAGCTGTTTTTT. Translated: CASSLTSGGTGELFF.

The chain carries TRBV18 and TRBJ1-1; TRBD1 might be the D (6 bases). V was clipped by 6 bases and J by 6 bases, with 20 bases between them. This CDR3 has 15 residues. The V gene's germline CDR1 is KGHSH and CDR2 LQKENI. The DNA of the CDR3 is TGTGCCAGCTCGTCTAATACAGGGAAGATCGCTGAAGCTTTCTTT. Translation gives CASSSNTGKIAEAFF.

The chain joins TRBV7-9 to TRBJ2-5, with D possibly being TRBD2 (5 bases). The V and J ends lost 5 bases and 9 bases respectively, with 16 bases between them. The length of the CDR3 is 13 residues. Germline V gene lookup returns CDR1 SEHNR and CDR2 FQNEAQ (reference sequence). CDR3 loop: CASSPTGAGAQYF. CDR3 coding DNA: TGTGCCAGCAGCCCTACTGGCGCCGGGGCCCAGTACTTC.

The chain's CDR3 is CASSLRREEKLFF. The CDR3 DNA follows: TGCGCCAGCAGCCTACGTAGGGAGGAAAAACTGTTTTTT. The chain joins TRBV5-1 to TRBJ1-4; the D is unclear. Germline CDR1 is SGHRS and CDR2 is YFSETQ. CDR3 length: 13 residues. V lost 4 bases, J lost 8 bases, and 12 bases lay in between.

A few counts support this clonotype. V and J are TRBV20-1 and TRBJ2-4; D may be TRBD2 (6 bases). Per germline, CDR1 DFQATT and CDR2 SNEGSKA (reference sequence). This CDR3 has 13 amino acids. V dropped 5 bases and J dropped 0 bases, with 8 bases sitting between them. CDR3 in DNA: TGCAGTGCTCGGGACTTAGCCAAAAACATTCAGTACTTC. Translation gives CSARDLAKNIQYF.

A few counts support this clonotype. V usage is TRBV7-9 and J usage is TRBJ1-2; the match to TRBD1 covers 7 bases. The CDR3 consists of 16 residues. Germline V gene lookup returns CDR1 SEHNR and CDR2 FQNEAQ (reference sequence). Trimming removed 2 bases from V and 3 bases from J; junction bases left unmatched: 9. CDR3 in DNA: TGTGCCAGCAGCTTAAGCCCTACAGGGGAGGACTATGGCTACACCTTC. This gives the protein CASSLSPTGEDYGYTF.

This clonotype was counted between two and nine times. The J gene is TRBJ1-2, the V gene TRBV20-1; 9 bases agree with TRBD1. Germline-derived CDR1 and CDR2 are DFQATT and SNEGSKA (reference sequence). V shed 6 bases, J shed 3 bases, and the junction held 5 bases outside the gene matches. The CDR3 is made up of 13 amino acids. The CDR3 sequence is CSAKDRGYYGYTF. The CDR3 DNA is TGCAGTGCCAAGGACAGGGGCTACTATGGCTACACCTTC.

The chain employs TRBV3-1 and TRBJ1-2; D is uncertain. There are 12 residues in the CDR3. Germline CDR1 LGHDT, CDR2 YNNKEL (reference sequence). Trimming left V 3 bases short and J 4 bases short, with 6 bases between. The CDR3 bases are TGTGCCAGCAGCCACCCGAGCTATGGCTACACCTTC. Its translation is CASSHPSYGYTF.

The chain has TRBV3-1 and TRBJ2-5; D tentatively fits TRBD1 or TRBD2 (5 bases each). The germline gives CDR1 LGHDT, CDR2 YNNKEL (reference sequence). The length of the CDR3 is 13 residues. V was shortened by 3 bases and J by 5 bases, with 10 bases between the two germline ends. The CDR3 sequence is CASSQRGVETQYF. In DNA, the CDR3 is TGTGCCAGCAGCCAGAGGGGTGTGGAGACCCAGTACTTC.

The V and J genes are TRBV7-8 and TRBJ2-3; D gene ambiguous. V lost 2 bases and J lost 1, with 10 bases in between. This CDR3 spans 15 amino acids. The V gene's germline CDR1 is SGHVS and CDR2 FQNEAQ. The CDR3 spells CASSLLGYGTDTQYF. CDR3 DNA sequence: TGTGCCAGCAGCTTATTGGGATATGGCACAGATACGCAGTATTTT. The complete variable domain, with remaining parts taken from reference TRBV7-8 and TRBJ2-3, reads GAGVSQSPRYKVAKRGQDVALRCDPISGHVSLFWYQQALGQGPEFLTYFQNEAQLDKSGLPSDRFFAERPEGSVSTLKIQRTQQEDSAVYLCASSLLGYGTDTQYFGPGTRLTVL.

V is TRBV7-9 and J is TRBJ1-1; 7 bases align to TRBD1. The V segment lost 5 bases and the J segment 0 bases; nucleotides outside the gene matches: 6. CDR3 length: 15 amino acids. The germline V gene encodes CDR1 SEHNR and CDR2 FQNEAQ (reference sequence). The CDR3 spells CASSTRDRLNTEAFF. DNA of the CDR3: TGTGCCAGCAGCACCCGGGACAGATTGAACACTGAAGCTTTCTTT.